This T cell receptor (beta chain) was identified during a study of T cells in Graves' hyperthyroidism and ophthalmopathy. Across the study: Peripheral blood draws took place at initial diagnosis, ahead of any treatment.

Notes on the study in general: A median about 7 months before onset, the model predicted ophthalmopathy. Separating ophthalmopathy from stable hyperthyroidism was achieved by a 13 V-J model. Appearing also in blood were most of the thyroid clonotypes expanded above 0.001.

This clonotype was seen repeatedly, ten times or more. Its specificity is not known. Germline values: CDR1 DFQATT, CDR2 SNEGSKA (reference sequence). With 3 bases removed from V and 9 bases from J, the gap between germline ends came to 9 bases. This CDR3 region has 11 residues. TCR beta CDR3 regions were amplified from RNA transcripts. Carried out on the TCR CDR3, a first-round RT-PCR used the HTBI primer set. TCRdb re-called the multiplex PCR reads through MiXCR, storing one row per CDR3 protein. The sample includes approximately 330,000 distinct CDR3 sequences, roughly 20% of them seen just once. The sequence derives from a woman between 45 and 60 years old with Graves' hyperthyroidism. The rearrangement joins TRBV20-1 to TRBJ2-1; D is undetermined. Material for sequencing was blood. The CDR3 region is CSASGRAEQFF. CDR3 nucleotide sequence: TGCAGTGCTAGTGGCCGGGCTGAGCAGTTCTTC.